The 18 T cell receptor beta chains below come from one sample, sequenced in a study of T cell responses to AZD1222 COVID-19 vaccine. Some clones are missing from TCRdb's copy, which holds only in-frame ones; the method was immunoSEQ multiplex PCR. Of fewer than 120,000 clones listed, about 85% are singletons. This material consisted of peripheral blood, taken on day 0 of AZD1222 vaccination. The receptors stem from an adult in good health.

Here the CDR3 reads CASRTVFTDTQYF. CDR3 DNA sequence: TGTGCCAGCAGGACTGTATTCACAGATACGCAGTATTTT. The V call is TRBV6-5, the J call TRBJ2-3; no clear D. The CDR3 sequence is 13 residues long. CDR1 and CDR2 from the germline V gene are MNHEY and SVGAGI. The V end was cut by 6 bases, the J end by 2 bases, with 9 bases between.

The V and J genes are TRBV19 and TRBJ1-1, with D possibly being TRBD1 (5 bases). Germline-derived CDR1 and CDR2 are LNHDA and SQIVND (reference sequence). The V gene lost 7 bases and the J gene lost 0 bases, with 18 bases spanning the gap. This CDR3 comprises 16 residues. CDR3 sequence (DNA): TGTGCCAGTACCGCTAGGGGAGGACACGTGAACACTGAAGCTTTCTTT. It specifies CASTARGGHVNTEAFF.

This chain uses TRBV19 with TRBJ1-1; a possible D gene is TRBD1 (6 bases). V gave up 3 bases and J gave up 1 base, with 18 bases separating them. The CDR3 has 17 residues. The germline V gene has CDR1 LNHDA and CDR2 SQIVND (reference sequence). DNA of the CDR3: TGTGCCAGTAGTATTGGCAGGGGCCGGAGAGGGAACACTGAAGCTTTCTTT. Translation: CASSIGRGRRGNTEAFF.

Note on this clone: This CDR3 is also generated by other DNA sequences in the sample. In DNA, the CDR3 is TGTGCCAGCAGCTTAGAGGGGGGGAACTATGGCTACACCTTC. Translated: CASSLEGGNYGYTF. V usage is TRBV11-2 and J usage is TRBJ1-2; possibly TRBD1 for D (5 bases). CDR3 size: 14 residues. CDR1 is SGHAT, CDR2 FQNNGV, per germline. Trimming cost V 0 bases and J 2 bases, with 7 bases left between them.

In its sample, this clone was seen many times. The V call is TRBV4-2, the J call TRBJ2-1; D ambiguous. The ends were cut back, 3 bases at V and 6 bases at J, with 3 bases in the middle. The CDR3 is made up of 11 amino acids. CDR1 is LGHNA, CDR2 YNFKEQ, per germline. CDR3 sequence (DNA): TGTGCCAGCAGCCACGTCAATGAGCAGTTCTTC. This gives the protein CASSHVNEQFF.

V usage is TRBV27 and J usage is TRBJ2-3; D ambiguous. CDR3 length: 15 residues. Per germline, CDR1 MNHEY and CDR2 SMNVEV (reference sequence). Trimming pared 2 bases from V and 0 bases from J, leaving 9 bases between. The CDR3, as DNA: TGTGCCAGCAGTTTACAAGACCCCAGCACAGATACGCAGTATTTT. As protein: CASSLQDPSTDTQYF.

The chain links TRBV18 to TRBJ2-1, with no clear D. Germline CDR1 KGHSH, CDR2 LQKENI. Trimming removed 5 bases at V and 8 bases at J, with 10 bases between. The CDR3 totals 12 residues. The CDR3 nucleotides read TGTGCCAGCTCATCATTAGTATATGAGCAGTTCTTC. Translating it yields CASSSLVYEQFF.

The CDR3 nucleotides are TGTGCCAGCAGCCCCTTAATTGGACAGGGTGGGAACGGCTACACCTTC. Its translation: CASSPLIGQGGNGYTF. V gene TRBV3-1 (or the pseudogene TRBV3-2) combines with J gene TRBJ1-2, with 8 bases that match TRBD1. The V segment lost 4 bases and the J segment 8 bases; nucleotides outside the gene matches: 15. The CDR3 consists of 16 residues. Per the germline V gene, CDR1 is LGHDT and CDR2 is YNNKEL (reference sequence).

V is TRBV7-9 and J is TRBJ2-2, with D perhaps TRBD1 or TRBD2 (5 bases each). V was shortened by 3 bases and J by 5 bases, with 16 bases between the two germline ends. The length of the CDR3 is 16 residues. Looked up from germline, CDR1 is SEHNR and CDR2 is FQNEAQ (reference sequence). CDR3 sequence: CASSFGRAGGTGELFF. CDR3 sequence (DNA): TGTGCCAGCAGCTTCGGACGGGCTGGGGGTACCGGGGAGCTGTTTTTT.

The chain joins TRBV12-3 or TRBV12-4 to TRBJ1-1, with a possible D match to TRBD1 (6 bases). The CDR3 length is 11 residues. V was pared by 3 bases and J by 7 bases, with 6 bases between. The CDR3 sequence: CASSFRGEAFF. For the CDR3, the DNA is TGTGCCAGCAGTTTCAGGGGTGAAGCTTTCTTT.

This clone was seen only once. V and J are TRBV11-2 and TRBJ2-2; TRBD2 matches 8 bases. There are 14 residues in the CDR3. Germline CDR1 SGHAT, CDR2 FQNNGV. The J segment lost 4 bases and the V segment lost 5 bases, leaving 3 bases of the junction unmatched. CDR3: CASSLGTSTGELFF. The CDR3 region has the DNA TGTGCCAGCAGCCTCGGGACTAGCACCGGGGAGCTGTTTTTT.

The chain joins TRBV19 to TRBJ2-5; D may be TRBD2 (6 bases). V was cut by 5 bases and J by 5 bases, with 12 bases left in between. Germline assignment: CDR1 LNHDA and CDR2 SQIVND (reference sequence). There are 13 residues in the CDR3. For the CDR3, the DNA is TGTGCCAGTAGTTGGGGAGGTGAGGAGACCCAGTACTTC. This encodes CASSWGGEETQYF.

The CDR3 protein is CASSPREGPGNTIYF. CDR3 bases: TGTGCCAGCAGCCCCCGCGAGGGTCCTGGAAACACCATATATTTT. The V and J genes are TRBV3-1 (or the pseudogene TRBV3-2) and TRBJ1-3; D remains ambiguous. Per germline, CDR1 LGHDT and CDR2 YNNKEL (reference sequence). CDR3 length equals 15 residues. The germline V and J ends were trimmed by 4 bases and 2 bases, with 12 bases remaining between them.

The genes are TRBV19 and TRBJ2-3, with TRBD1 matching over 9 bases. The CDR3 consists of 16 residues. Germline V gives CDR1 LNHDA, CDR2 SQIVND (reference sequence). Unmatched junction bases numbered 9, after V lost 4 bases and J lost 4 bases. This CDR3 is CASSTRTGESADTQYF. CDR3 DNA: TGTGCCAGTAGTACCCGGACAGGGGAATCGGCAGATACGCAGTATTTT.

The chain is built from TRBV6-5 and TRBJ1-4; 11 bases map to TRBD1. The junction had 5 bases not matched to a gene; V was cut back by 8 bases and J by 3 bases. Germline loops: CDR1 MNHEY, CDR2 SVGAGI. This CDR3 comprises 15 residues. The CDR3 loop reads CASLDRGLANEKLFF. The DNA of the CDR3 is TGTGCCAGCTTGGACAGGGGGCTTGCTAATGAAAAACTGTTTTTT.

This clone was observed once. The chain joins TRBV7-2 to TRBJ2-5; TRBD2 matches 7 bases. Per the germline V gene, CDR1 is SGHTA and CDR2 is FQGNSA. The junction had 14 bases not matched to a gene; V was cut back by 5 bases and J by 5 bases. The CDR3 consists of 16 residues. CDR3 coding DNA: TGTGCCAGCAGCGTAGTGGGAGGGAGCTCAGGGGAGACCCAGTACTTC. As protein: CASSVVGGSSGETQYF.

The chain joins TRBV9 to TRBJ2-1, with 12 nucleotides matching TRBD2. V trimming: 4 bases; J trimming: 7 bases; junction bases outside the gene matches: 9. Germline V gives CDR1 SGDLS, CDR2 YYNGEE. The CDR3 is 16 amino acids. CDR3 protein: CASSLLAGGTGNEQFF. The CDR3 DNA is TGTGCCAGCAGCTTGCTAGCGGGAGGGACCGGTAATGAGCAGTTCTTC.

The V call is TRBV4-1, the J call TRBJ1-2; the D gene is possibly TRBD1 (5 bases). This CDR3 region has 14 residues. Trimming took 1 base from V and 11 from J, leaving 17 bases between them. The germline CDR1 and CDR2 sequences are MGHRA and YSYEKL. In DNA, the CDR3 is TGCGCCAGCAGCCAAGCCGGGACGGTCCTTCTTTACACCTTC. The encoded protein is CASSQAGTVLLYTF.